This entry lists 27 T cell receptor beta chains sequenced from one sample in a study of T cells in Graves' hyperthyroidism and ophthalmopathy. It was RNA transcripts that yielded the amplified TCR beta CDR3 regions. First-round RT-PCR with HTBI primers amplified the TCR CDR3 region. TCRdb re-derived calls from the multiplex PCR reads in MiXCR, one entry per CDR3 protein. The table shows more than 550,000 distinct CDR3 sequences, with 45% occurring only once. The sequenced material came from peripheral blood or thyroid tissue (not recorded which). The receptors were sampled from an adult man with Graves' disease, either hyperthyroidism or ophthalmopathy (not recorded which).

This clonotype has a count of ten or more. The genes are TRBV10-3 and TRBJ1-1, with D perhaps TRBD1 (5 bases). With 1 base removed from V and 8 bases from J, the gap between germline ends came to 11 bases. CDR3 length: 13 residues. The germline V gene encodes CDR1 ENHRY and CDR2 SYGVKD. The CDR3 region has the DNA TGTGCCATCAGTGAGTTCCAGGGTTACGAAGCTTTCTTT. Its translation is CAISEFQGYEAFF.

Note on this clonotype: A read error may be the cause here, since a much bigger clone is one base away. The CDR3 DNA reads as TGTGCCGGCAGCTTAGAATTATGGGGCAGGGGGCGGAATTCACCCCTCCACTTT. Translation gives CAGSLELWGRGRNSPLHF. The chain employs TRBV7-8 and TRBJ1-6, with 8 nucleotides matching TRBD1. CDR1 and CDR2 (germline): SGHVS, FQNEAQ. This CDR3 comprises 18 residues.

The chain couples TRBV25-1 to TRBJ1-2; 8 nucleotides line up with TRBD1. This CDR3 spans 15 amino acids. The junction had 9 bases not matched to a gene; V was cut back by 6 bases and J by 3 bases. Germline CDR1 MGHDK, CDR2 SYGVNS. The CDR3, as DNA: TGTGCCAGCAGCGCCTTAAACAGGGGGGACTATGGCTACACCTTC. Protein sequence: CASSALNRGDYGYTF.

This clonotype was found many times. The chain couples TRBV7-8 to TRBJ1-1; D unclear. V was clipped by 5 bases and J by 1 base, with 11 bases between them. The CDR3 runs to 14 residues. Germline CDR1 and CDR2: SGHVS and FQNEAQ. CDR3 bases: TGTGCCAGCAGCCCTTATTCGGCGAACACTGAAGCTTTCTTT. This sequence encodes CASSPYSANTEAFF.

As regards this clonotype: One end of the junction fails to match germline, which may point to a read error. The chain has TRBV7-2 and TRBJ1-2; the D gene is possibly TRBD1 (5 bases). The germline CDR1 and CDR2 sequences are SGHTA and FQGNSA. This CDR3 comprises 15 residues. The CDR3 DNA sequence: TGCGCCAGCAGCCAAGAAGTCCCAGGGAGGGGCGGCTACACCTTC. It specifies CASSQEVPGRGGYTF.

This clonotype was detected ten times or more. The CDR3 DNA sequence: TGTGCCAGCAGTCCCAGTTTAGACAGGGGCATCAATCAGCCCCAGCATTTT. It specifies CASSPSLDRGINQPQHF. This sequence joins TRBV2 and TRBJ1-5; TRBD1 agrees at 8 bases. The CDR3 is 17 amino acids. The V segment lost 5 bases and the J segment 3 bases; nucleotides outside the gene matches: 12. The germline gives CDR1 SNHLY, CDR2 FYNNEI.

There are a few counts of this clonotype. This chain's CDR3 is CSARVRDGSGGANVLTF. The CDR3 region has the DNA TGCAGTGCTAGAGTGAGGGACGGATCTGGTGGGGCCAACGTCCTGACTTTC. The chain links TRBV20-1 to TRBJ2-6; D might be TRBD1 or TRBD2, each matching 5 bases. The germline V gene has CDR1 DFQATT and CDR2 SNEGSKA (reference sequence). The CDR3 contains 17 residues. Trimming cost V 1 base and J 3 bases, with 16 bases left between them.

This chain connects TRBV29-1 to TRBJ2-5; TRBD1 matches at 9 bases. With 7 bases clipped from V and 3 bases from J, the junction kept 6 bases outside the gene matches. This CDR3 contains 13 residues. Per germline, CDR1 SQVTM and CDR2 ANQGSEA. In DNA form, the CDR3 reads TGCAGCGCCGGGACAGGGAGTAAAGAGACCCAGTACTTC. Amino acids: CSAGTGSKETQYF.

The chain couples TRBV2 to TRBJ2-7; D might be TRBD1 or TRBD2, each matching 5 bases. The V and J ends lost 5 bases and 9 bases respectively, with 20 bases between them. The CDR3 loop spans 14 amino acids. The germline V gene encodes CDR1 SNHLY and CDR2 FYNNEI. This chain's CDR3 is CASSRDGRTDTQYF. The CDR3 DNA is TGTGCCAGCAGTCGGGACGGACGCACAGATACGCAGTACTTC.

The gene calls are TRBV29-1 and TRBJ2-7; no reliable D call. Germline CDR1 and CDR2: SQVTM and ANQGSEA. Deletions cut 2 bases from V and 5 bases from J, with 13 bases between. The CDR3 loop spans 13 amino acids. The DNA for the CDR3 is TGCAGCGTTGAAAGCTCCGGAGTAAACGAGCAGTACTTC. Translating gives CSVESSGVNEQYF.

The gene calls are TRBV7-9 and TRBJ1-1; no clear D. V was clipped by 5 bases and J by 11 bases, with 15 bases between them. The CDR3 loop spans 12 amino acids. Per germline, CDR1 SEHNR and CDR2 FQNEAQ (reference sequence). The CDR3 DNA is TGTGCCAGCAGCCCCGGTGACACGGCGGCTTTCTTT. Protein sequence: CASSPGDTAAFF.

The chain links TRBV7-2 to TRBJ2-5; possible D gene TRBD2, 7 bases. Trimming removed 5 bases from V and 4 bases from J, with 23 bases in between. The germline V gene encodes CDR1 SGHTA and CDR2 FQGNSA. The CDR3 has 17 residues. This CDR3 is CASSRMTGGSTGETQYF. For the CDR3, the DNA is TGTGCCAGCAGCCGGATGACAGGCGGGAGCACAGGAGAGACCCAGTACTTC.

In its sample, this clonotype was seen many times. V gene TRBV7-2 combines with J gene TRBJ1-3, with TRBD1 identical over 7 bases. The ends lost 1 base at V and 4 bases at J; junction bases unmatched: 1. Germline CDR1 reads SGHTA; CDR2 reads FQGNSA. The length of the CDR3 is 14 residues. CDR3 bases: TGTGCCAGCAGCTTAGGGACAGGCGGAAACACCATATATTTT. It specifies CASSLGTGGNTIYF.

At least ten counts were recorded for this clonotype. In DNA, the CDR3 is TGTGCCACCCGGAGCGGAGGGACAGGGTTTATACGCCTCCACTTT. This encodes CATRSGGTGFIRLHF. V gene TRBV2 combines with J gene TRBJ1-6; 9 bases are shared with TRBD1. In germline, CDR1 is SNHLY, CDR2 FYNNEI. J was trimmed by 15 bases and V by 10 bases; bases with no gene match: 19. The CDR3 sequence is 15 residues long.

The CDR3 loop reads CASSSLASGPTGELFF. The CDR3 DNA reads TGCGCCAGCAGCTCACTGGCTAGCGGGCCCACCGGGGAGCTGTTTTTT. The rearrangement uses TRBV5-1 and TRBJ2-2, with TRBD2 matching 8 bases. V was clipped by 3 bases and J by 4 bases; unmatched bases: 8. The germline gives CDR1 SGHRS, CDR2 YFSETQ. This CDR3 is 16 amino acids long.

The V and J genes are TRBV7-9 and TRBJ2-6; no reliable D call. Germline V gene lookup returns CDR1 SEHNR and CDR2 FQNEAQ (reference sequence). Trimming cost V 5 bases and J 3 bases, with 8 bases left between them. This CDR3 comprises 14 residues. This chain's CDR3 is CASSQDVGANVLTF. The CDR3 DNA follows: TGTGCCAGCAGCCAAGATGTTGGGGCCAACGTCCTGACTTTC.

Many counts were recorded for this clonotype. This chain connects TRBV10-3 to TRBJ1-5; 9 bases agree with TRBD1. CDR3 length: 16 residues. Trimming removed 3 bases from V and 5 bases from J; junction bases left unmatched: 8. Germline CDR1 reads ENHRY; CDR2 reads SYGVKD. The CDR3 DNA reads as TGTGCCATCAGTGATACGACAGGGGGAGGGCATCAGCCCCAGCATTTT. This translates into CAISDTTGGGHQPQHF.

This clonotype was seen at least ten times. The chain couples TRBV7-8 to TRBJ2-5, with a weak D call TRBD1 (6 bases). V was clipped by 11 bases and J by 2 bases, with 12 bases between them. The CDR3 totals 12 residues. Germline CDR1 reads SGHVS; CDR2 reads FQNEAQ. The CDR3 DNA reads as TGTGCCGGAGACAGGACACAAGAGACCCAGTACTTC. Protein product: CAGDRTQETQYF.

V and J are TRBV10-3 and TRBJ2-7; TRBD1 aligns across 9 bases. The CDR3 has 13 amino acids. Germline V CDR1 and CDR2: ENHRY, SYGVKD. After removal of 5 bases from V and 4 bases from J, the junction contained 3 bases not matched to a gene. The CDR3 spells CAISPGTGYEQYF. DNA for the CDR3: TGTGCCATCAGTCCCGGGACAGGGTACGAGCAGTACTTC.

The chain joins TRBV20-1 to TRBJ1-1; D remains unclear. This CDR3 region has 15 residues. The ends were cut back, 1 base at V and 0 bases at J, with 12 bases in the middle. Germline V CDR1 and CDR2: DFQATT, SNEGSKA (reference sequence). Here the CDR3 DNA reads TGCAGTGCTAGAGCCGCCGGTGAGCTGAACACTGAAGCTTTCTTT. Translating it yields CSARAAGELNTEAFF.

This clonotype has only a few counts. The rearrangement links TRBV7-3 to TRBJ1-2; 9 bases match TRBD1. V lost 3 bases, J lost 8 bases, and 10 bases stayed unmatched. Germline CDR1 is SGHTA and CDR2 is FQGTGA. This CDR3 spans 15 amino acids. The CDR3: CASSFVRDRVRGYTF. CDR3 in DNA: TGTGCCAGCAGCTTTGTCCGGGACAGGGTGCGAGGCTACACCTTC.

This chain's CDR3 is CSALKWNTEAFF. As DNA, the CDR3 is TGCAGTGCTCTAAAATGGAACACTGAAGCTTTCTTT. This chain uses TRBV20-1 with TRBJ1-1; D uncertain. V lost 5 bases and J 1 base, leaving 8 bases between the germline ends. CDR3 length: 12 amino acids. Germline CDR1 reads DFQATT; CDR2 reads SNEGSKA (reference sequence).

Regarding this clonotype: This may be a read error: a much more frequent sequence differs by one nucleotide. The gene calls are TRBV7-9 and TRBJ2-5; either TRBD1 or TRBD2 may supply D (6 bases each). Trimming removed 5 bases from V and 2 bases from J, with 15 bases in between. CDR1 SEHNR and CDR2 FQNEAQ come from the germline V gene (reference sequence). This CDR3 contains 15 residues. The CDR3, as DNA: TGTGCCAGCAGCCATGGGGGGCAGGGACAAGAGACCCAGTACTTC. It is translated as CASSHGGQGQETQYF.

The J gene is TRBJ1-6, the V gene TRBV10-3; D is unresolved. The V gene's germline CDR1 is ENHRY and CDR2 SYGVKD. V was trimmed by 2 bases and J by 5 bases, leaving 7 bases between them. The CDR3 length is 14 residues. The CDR3 coding sequence is TGTGCCATCAGTGAGGGATGGAATAATTCACCCCTCCACTTT. It is translated as CAISEGWNNSPLHF.

There are a few counts of this clonotype. J is TRBJ1-1 and V is TRBV29-1; TRBD1 is a possible D gene (5 bases). CDR1 and CDR2 (germline): SQVTM, ANQGSEA. There are 16 residues in the CDR3. The V end lost 3 bases, the J end lost 4 bases, and 21 bases lay between the germline ends. The CDR3 DNA reads as TGCAGCGTTGACGGGGAGAGCGCCCTGGGGGGCACTGAAGCTTTCTTT. This encodes CSVDGESALGGTEAFF. The full variable domain, completed using reference TRBV29-1 and TRBJ1-1, is SAVISQKPSRDICQRGTSLTIQCQVDSQVTMMFWYRQQPGQSLTLIATANQGSEATYESGFVIDKFPISRPNLTFSTLTVSNMSPEDSSIYLCSVDGESALGGTEAFFGQGTRLTVV.

This clonotype was seen ten or more times. V usage is TRBV7-2 and J usage is TRBJ1-6; D call uncertain. Trimming took off 2 bases at V and 8 bases at J, with 7 bases between the two ends. Germline CDR1 is SGHTA and CDR2 is FQGNSA. The CDR3 contains 13 residues. The CDR3 region is CASSLSGHSPLHF. The CDR3 DNA is TGTGCCAGCAGCTTAAGTGGTCATTCACCCCTCCACTTT.

The chain uses TRBV7-9 and TRBJ2-5; TRBD1 matches at 12 bases. Germline assignment: CDR1 SEHNR and CDR2 FQNEAQ (reference sequence). This CDR3 spans 16 amino acids. V shed 5 bases and J 1 base; nucleotides not matched to a gene: 5. The DNA for the CDR3 is TGTGCCAGCAGCCCGCCGGGACAGGGGGCCCAAGAGACCCAGTACTTC. Residues: CASSPPGQGAQETQYF.